This record covers a single T cell receptor (beta chain). At one of its ends the junction is not consistent with the germline gene, which may arise from a read error. Germline assignment: CDR1 SGHVS and CDR2 FQNEAQ. The CDR3 covers 15 residues. In the original analysis: Scientists estimated how many nucleated cells there were by amplifying reference gene primers. Clones were sequenced by immunoSEQ multiplex PCR, and TCRdb holds only the in-frame ones, with some missing. V and J calls and clone size are as listed in that table; D and trimming were resolved from the DNA. The sample includes about 45,000 clones, about 80% of them seen just once. This record belongs to a study of blood T cell repertoires in COVID-19. About the research overall: COVID-19 samples from acute and convalescent phases originated in the United States, Italy and Spain. T cells, B-cell-depleted T cells, or PBMCs provided the cDNA or gDNA that served as material.

The sequenced sample was peripheral blood. The sequence came from a man in his 70s with acute or convalescent COVID-19. V gene TRBV7-8 combines with J gene TRBJ1-5; possible D gene TRBD1, 5 bases. The CDR3 DNA is TGTGCCAACAGCTTAGGGGCAGGGCAACGTCAGCCCCAGCATTTT. It is translated as CANSLGAGQRQPQHF.